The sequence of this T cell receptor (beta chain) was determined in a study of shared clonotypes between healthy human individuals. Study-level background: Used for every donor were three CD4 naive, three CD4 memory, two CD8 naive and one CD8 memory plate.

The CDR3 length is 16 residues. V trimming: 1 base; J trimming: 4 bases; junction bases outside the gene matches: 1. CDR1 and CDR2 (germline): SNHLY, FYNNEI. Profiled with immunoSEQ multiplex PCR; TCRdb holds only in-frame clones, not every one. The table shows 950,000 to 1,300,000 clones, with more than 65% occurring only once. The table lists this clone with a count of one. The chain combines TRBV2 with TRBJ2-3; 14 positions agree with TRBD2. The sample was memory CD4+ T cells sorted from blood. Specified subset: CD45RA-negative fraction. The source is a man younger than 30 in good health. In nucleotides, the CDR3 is TGTGCCAGCAGTGAAGGGACTAGCGGGGGGTCAGATACGCAGTATTTT. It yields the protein CASSEGTSGGSDTQYF.